Following are 19 T cell receptor beta chains from one sample sequenced in a study of T-cell memory formation after mild COVID-19. TCRdb reprocessed the 5' RACE reads with MiXCR, giving one entry per CDR3 protein. The data show about 4,800 distinct CDR3 sequences, with around a quarter seen just once and 2.2% held by the top ten. Sequenced material: PBMCs or a T cell subset sorted from them (not recorded which). The receptors were sampled from an adult who had mild COVID-19 (a few samples of this study predate the infection). Cell type and time point are not known.

Within the sample, this clonotype is medium-sized. V is TRBV4-1 and J is TRBJ1-4; 10 bases align to TRBD1. V shed 3 bases, J shed 6 bases, and the junction held 1 base outside the gene matches. The CDR3 extends over 14 amino acids. Germline-derived CDR1 and CDR2 are MGHRA and YSYEKL. CDR3 loop: CASSQDRGYEKLFF. The CDR3 nucleotides are TGCGCCAGCAGCCAGGACAGGGGGTATGAAAAACTGTTTTTT.

In its sample, this clonotype was seen many times. The chain joins TRBV19 to TRBJ1-5; unclear D gene. Trimming stripped 2 bases from V and 9 bases from J, with 17 bases between. This CDR3 has 15 residues. Germline V lookup: CDR1 LNHDA, CDR2 SQIVND (reference sequence). Here the CDR3 reads CASSISSTILRPQHF. CDR3 DNA sequence: TGTGCCAGTAGTATATCGTCGACGATTCTGCGGCCCCAGCATTTT. Full variable domain (rest looked up from reference TRBV19 and TRBJ1-5): DGGITQSPKYLFRKEGQNVTLSCEQNLNHDAMYWYRQDPGQGLRLIYYSQIVNDFQKGDIAEGYSVSREKKESFPLTVTSAQKNPTAFYLCASSISSTILRPQHFGDGTRLSIL.

By sample share, this clonotype is medium-sized (0.01 to 0.1%). V gene TRBV4-1 combines with J gene TRBJ1-2; D may be TRBD1 (5 bases). The germline CDR1 and CDR2 sequences are MGHRA and YSYEKL. The CDR3 loop spans 14 amino acids. V was clipped by 1 base and J by 6 bases, with 12 bases between them. CDR3 region: CASSQVGQGHGYTF. CDR3 in DNA: TGCGCCAGCAGCCAAGTAGGGCAGGGCCATGGCTACACCTTC.

The J gene is TRBJ2-3, the V gene TRBV7-8; D not resolved. The germline V gene encodes CDR1 SGHVS and CDR2 FQNEAQ. The V and J ends lost 5 bases and 2 bases respectively, with 20 bases between them. This CDR3 has 17 amino acids. The DNA for the CDR3 is TGTGCCAGCAGCCCCCGGATCCCTGAGTCATACACAGATACGCAGTATTTT. Translation gives CASSPRIPESYTDTQYF.

This clonotype came up many times. The chain recombines TRBV30 with TRBJ1-2, with TRBD1 matching over 8 bases. This CDR3 is built from 14 residues. J was trimmed by 4 bases and V by 0 bases; bases with no gene match: 4. Germline V CDR1 and CDR2: GTSNPN, SVGIG (reference sequence). The DNA of the CDR3 is TGTGCCTGGAGTGTACCTGGGACAGGCTATGGCTACACCTTC. It codes for CAWSVPGTGYGYTF.

This clonotype ranks as medium-sized. The genes are TRBV19 and TRBJ1-5, with D possibly being TRBD1 (5 bases). This CDR3 is built from 16 residues. In germline, CDR1 is LNHDA, CDR2 SQIVND (reference sequence). V was pared by 6 bases and J by 0 bases, with 15 bases between. CDR3 sequence (DNA): TGTGCCAGTAGCCTATGGGCAGGGAGTAGCAATCAGCCCCAGCATTTT. This encodes CASSLWAGSSNQPQHF.

This clonotype is judged medium-sized (0.01 to 0.1%). The V gene is TRBV28, the J gene TRBJ2-1; TRBD1 matches 12 bases. The CDR3 has 19 amino acids. Germline CDR1 is MDHEN and CDR2 is SYDVKM. V dropped 8 bases and J dropped 7; count of bases not matched to a gene: 21. In nucleotides, the CDR3 is TGTGCCAGCCTACCGAACCCGGGACAGGGGGCAAGGTACGGGAATGAGCAGTTCTTC. This encodes CASLPNPGQGARYGNEQFF.

The chain has TRBV6-1 and TRBJ2-5; 8 nucleotides match TRBD1. V gave up 4 bases and J gave up 2 bases; unmatched junction bases: 0. In germline, CDR1 is MNHNS, CDR2 SASEGT. The CDR3 has 13 amino acids. For the CDR3, the DNA is TGTGCCAGCAGTGGGACAGGGCAAGAGACCCAGTACTTC. Amino acids: CASSGTGQETQYF.

Relative to its sample, this clonotype is medium-sized. CDR3 in amino acids: CASSLELGFPVNTEAFF. The CDR3 DNA is TGTGCCAGCAGCTTAGAGCTGGGATTCCCCGTGAACACTGAAGCTTTCTTT. The V gene is TRBV7-9, the J gene TRBJ1-1, with D unclear. Germline V lookup: CDR1 SEHNR, CDR2 FQNEAQ (reference sequence). The CDR3 has 17 residues. V was cut by 1 base and J by 0 bases, with 15 bases left in between.

This clonotype qualifies as medium-sized (0.01 to 0.1%). The chain has TRBV3-1 and TRBJ2-7, with D possibly being TRBD1 (6 bases). The germline V gene encodes CDR1 LGHDT and CDR2 YNNKEL (reference sequence). V was shortened by 1 base and J by 3 bases, with 13 bases between the two germline ends. This CDR3 spans 15 amino acids. The CDR3 nucleotides are TGTGCCAGCAGCCAAGCTCCAGGGGATGGCTACGAGCAGTACGTC. This translates into CASSQAPGDGYEQYV.

By proportion, this clonotype is medium-sized (0.01 to 0.1%). The rearrangement links TRBV4-3 to TRBJ2-5; no definite D call. Per germline, CDR1 LGHNA and CDR2 YSLEER. Trimming cost V 3 bases and J 3 bases, with 8 bases left between them. The CDR3 is 13 amino acids. Written as DNA, the CDR3 is TGCGCCAGCAGCCAGAAACCCGAAGAGACCCAGTACTTC. Amino acid sequence: CASSQKPEETQYF.

In its sample, this clonotype was seen many times. The chain has TRBV19 and TRBJ1-1; tentatively, D is TRBD1 (5 bases). The CDR3 has 14 amino acids. Per germline, CDR1 LNHDA and CDR2 SQIVND (reference sequence). V lost 9 bases, J lost 11 bases, and 25 bases lay in between. Here the CDR3 DNA reads TGTGCCAGCGGACCTCAGGGCTTGGTTCTGAAGGCTTTCTTT. Protein product: CASGPQGLVLKAFF. The whole variable domain, remainder taken from reference TRBV19 and TRBJ1-1, is DGGITQSPKYLFRKEGQNVTLSCEQNLNHDAMYWYRQDPGQGLRLIYYSQIVNDFQKGDIAEGYSVSREKKESFPLTVTSAQKNPTAFYLCASGPQGLVLKAFFGQGTRLTVV.

This clonotype is medium-sized within its sample. This chain uses TRBV7-3 with TRBJ2-6; D is unclear. With 5 bases removed from V and 0 bases from J, the gap between germline ends came to 8 bases. The CDR3 is 15 amino acids. Germline CDR1 SGHTA, CDR2 FQGTGA. As DNA, the CDR3 is TGTGCCAGCAGCCTACATGCCTCTGGGGCCAACGTCCTGACTTTC. This gives the protein CASSLHASGANVLTF.

By its share, this clonotype is medium-sized. This chain connects TRBV20-1 to TRBJ2-1; no clear D. Germline V gene data show CDR1 as DFQATT and CDR2 as SNEGSKA (reference sequence). V lost 1 base and J 2 bases, leaving 12 bases between the germline ends. The CDR3 runs to 15 residues. DNA for the CDR3: TGCAGTGCTAGAGGGTCTCGGCAGGCCTACAATGAGCAGTTCTTC. This gives the protein CSARGSRQAYNEQFF.

This clonotype is medium-sized. CDR3 protein: CASSRDPKAEETQYF. CDR3 DNA sequence: TGTGCCAGCAGCCGGGACCCCAAAGCCGAAGAGACCCAGTACTTC. J is TRBJ2-5 and V is TRBV5-4; either TRBD1 or TRBD2 may fit D (5 bases each). CDR3 length equals 15 residues. Trimming removed 4 bases at V and 3 bases at J, with 16 bases between. Germline values: CDR1 SGHNT, CDR2 YYREEE (reference sequence).

This clonotype is categorized as medium-sized. V usage is TRBV9 and J usage is TRBJ2-5; D remains ambiguous. CDR1 is SGDLS, CDR2 YYNGEE, per germline. V lost 4 bases and J 7 bases, leaving 11 bases between the germline ends. This CDR3 has 12 residues. Here the CDR3 reads CASSSRTGTQYF. In nucleotides, the CDR3 is TGTGCCAGCAGCTCCCGGACGGGGACCCAGTACTTC.

V usage is TRBV20-1 and J usage is TRBJ2-7; D possibly corresponds to TRBD2 (6 bases). Trimming took 0 bases from V and 3 from J, leaving 12 bases between them. The CDR3 loop spans 14 amino acids. Per germline, CDR1 DFQATT and CDR2 SNEGSKA (reference sequence). CDR3 in DNA: TGCAGTGCTAGAGATCAGGAGGGCGGCTACGAGCAGTACTTC. This encodes CSARDQEGGYEQYF.

By sample share, this clonotype is medium-sized. In DNA, the CDR3 is TGTGCCAGCAGGTTTCAGGGAAGCCAAGAGACCCAGTACTTC. Translating gives CASRFQGSQETQYF. The J gene is TRBJ2-5, the V gene TRBV6-6; perhaps TRBD1 as D (5 bases). Germline CDR1 reads MNHNY; CDR2 reads SVGAGI (reference sequence). The CDR3 has 14 amino acids. The ends were cut back, 6 bases at V and 1 base at J, with 12 bases in the middle.

The chain uses TRBV25-1 and TRBJ2-7; D is perhaps TRBD2 (5 bases). The CDR3 has 15 amino acids. Trimming left V 3 bases short and J 5 bases short, with 17 bases between. The V gene's germline CDR1 is MGHDK and CDR2 SYGVNS. The CDR3 protein is CASSESRRYGDEQYF. The CDR3 DNA reads TGTGCCAGCAGTGAGTCCCGCAGGTACGGGGACGAGCAGTACTTC.